This TCR beta chain was identified during a study of metastatic and nonmetastatic thyroid tumors. Ten or more counts support this clone. The authors' processing: Clinicopathological groups of papillary thyroid cancer showed CDR3 differences that were used to build a distant-metastasis classifier. Through MiXCR, TCRdb re-clonotyped the PCR reads. For this entry, the V and J calls and clone size follow TCRdb and not the study's own pipeline. The table lists almost 70,000 clones, 12% to 15% of them singletons. The CDR3 is 13 amino acids. Germline CDR1 MNHEY, CDR2 SMNVEV (reference sequence). V shed 4 bases, J shed 5 bases, and the junction held 4 bases outside the gene matches. Before thyroid surgery, none of the patients had received any treatment.

Sequenced input: blood. This chain links TRBV27 with TRBJ2-5; 7 nucleotides match TRBD2. This clonotype was sampled from a male donor with papillary thyroid cancer or a benign thyroid nodule (not recorded which). Some clones in this sample may be carry-over from other donors' samples. CDR3 coding DNA: TGTGCCAGCAGTTCGGGGGGTGGCGAGACCCAGTACTTC. Its protein is CASSSGGGETQYF.